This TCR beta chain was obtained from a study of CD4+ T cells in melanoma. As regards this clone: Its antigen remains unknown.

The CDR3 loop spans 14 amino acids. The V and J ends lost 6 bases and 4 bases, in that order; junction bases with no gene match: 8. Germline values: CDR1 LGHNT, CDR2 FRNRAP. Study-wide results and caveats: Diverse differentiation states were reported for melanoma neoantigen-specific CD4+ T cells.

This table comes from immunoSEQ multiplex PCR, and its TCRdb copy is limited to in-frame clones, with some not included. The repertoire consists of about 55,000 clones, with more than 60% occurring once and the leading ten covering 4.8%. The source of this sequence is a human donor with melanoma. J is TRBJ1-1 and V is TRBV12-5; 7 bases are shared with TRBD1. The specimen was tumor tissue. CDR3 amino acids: CASGPTGWATEAFF. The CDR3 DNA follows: TGTGCTAGTGGGCCGACAGGGTGGGCCACTGAAGCTTTCTTT. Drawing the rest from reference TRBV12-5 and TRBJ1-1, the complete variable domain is DARVTQTPRHKVTEMGQEVTMRCQPILGHNTVFWYRQTMMQGLELLAYFRNRAPLDDSGMPKDRFSAEMPDATLATLKIQPSEPRDSAVYFCASGPTGWATEAFFGQGTRLTVV.